This passage covers 28 T cell receptor beta chains from one sample sequenced in a study of sequential checkpoint blockade in melanoma (dated by TCRdb to the late 2010s). The library was built by means of the immunoSEQ multiplex PCR assay. Drawn from immuneACCESS, this table holds only the in-frame rearrangements with V and J called that TCRdb kept. Clones are partly lost; checked studies trace under half to an unresolved V gene and leave the rest unexplained. The sample includes approximately 8,400 clones, with about three fifths observed a single time. The ten largest clones take up about 50% of the sample. This sample's treatment or condition label indicates: randomized to nivolumab then ipilimumab (arm A) or the reverse (arm B). This specimen was CD8+ T cells sorted from blood (inferred from file names), taken from a patient given nivolumab and ipilimumab in sequence. The receptor source for this set is a human patient with melanoma. Some clones in this sample may be carry-over from other donors' samples.

V usage is TRBV19 and J usage is TRBJ2-7, with 9 bases lining up with TRBD1. V trimming: 5 bases; J trimming: 6 bases; junction bases outside the gene matches: 8. CDR1 is LNHDA, CDR2 SQIVND, per germline (reference sequence). This CDR3 comprises 14 residues. DNA for the CDR3: TGTGCCAGTAGTCCCCTACAGGGGGCGGTCGAGCAGTACTTC. Amino acid sequence: CASSPLQGAVEQYF.

This sequence joins TRBV7-9 and TRBJ2-7; D perhaps matches TRBD1 (6 bases). V dropped 5 bases and J dropped 2 bases, with 13 bases sitting between them. In germline, CDR1 is SEHNR, CDR2 FQNEAQ (reference sequence). This CDR3 is built from 14 residues. CDR3 in amino acids: CASSPKTGPYEQYF. The CDR3 nucleotides read TGTGCCAGCAGCCCGAAGACAGGTCCCTACGAGCAGTACTTC.

The chain is built from TRBV28 and TRBJ1-2, with D possibly being TRBD1 (5 bases). The CDR3 is 14 residues long. Per the germline V gene, CDR1 is MDHEN and CDR2 is SYDVKM. V was cut by 8 bases and J by 1 base, with 14 bases left in between. The CDR3 region is CASRLGGDNYGYTF. The CDR3 DNA follows: TGTGCCAGCCGGCTGGGGGGGGATAACTATGGCTACACCTTC.

The rearrangement uses TRBV4-2 and TRBJ1-1; D perhaps matches TRBD1 (5 bases). The V end lost 5 bases, the J end lost 4 bases, and 11 bases lay between the germline ends. CDR3 length: 13 amino acids. Germline CDR1 reads LGHNA; CDR2 reads YNFKEQ. The CDR3 DNA sequence: TGTGCCAGCAGCTCCCGACAGTTCACTGAAGCTTTCTTT. This translates into CASSSRQFTEAFF.

Comments on this clone: A far larger clone is off by one base, so a read error is likely. The chain couples TRBV11-1 to TRBJ1-1; D unclear. This CDR3 has 13 amino acids. Germline V gene sequence: CDR1 SGHAT, CDR2 FQDESV (reference sequence). Trimming shortened V by 5 bases and J by 1 base, and 8 bases separated the two germline ends. The CDR3 spells CASSPNRNTEAFF. The DNA of the CDR3 is TGTGCCAGCAGCCCTAATAGGAACACTGAAGCTTTCTTT.

V and J are TRBV2 and TRBJ1-5; no clear D gene. The V end lost 7 bases, the J end lost 3 bases, and 16 bases lay between the germline ends. Germline V gives CDR1 SNHLY, CDR2 FYNNEI. The CDR3 is made up of 15 amino acids. This chain's CDR3 is CASTAPEGYNQPQHF. The CDR3 DNA is TGTGCCAGCACCGCCCCTGAGGGTTACAATCAGCCCCAGCATTTT.

By share, this clone ranks as medium-sized. The chain combines TRBV19 with TRBJ1-2; no definite D call. CDR1 and CDR2 (germline): LNHDA, SQIVND (reference sequence). Trimming cost V 1 base and J 4 bases, with 7 bases left between them. CDR3 length: 13 amino acids. The CDR3: CASSIGRSYGYTF. CDR3 nucleotide sequence: TGTGCCAGTAGTATAGGTCGGAGCTATGGCTACACCTTC.

The V gene is TRBV5-6, the J gene TRBJ2-7, with 10 bases that match TRBD1. The CDR3 consists of 14 residues. Germline trimming cut 3 bases from V and 5 bases from J; bases unmatched to any gene: 5. Germline V gene lookup returns CDR1 SGHDT and CDR2 YYEEEE. The DNA for the CDR3 is TGTGCCAGCAGCTCTCCCGGACAGGGGGACGAGCAGTACTTC. It encodes CASSSPGQGDEQYF.

This rearrangement joins TRBV5-6 to TRBJ2-5; no clear D gene. CDR1 and CDR2 (germline): SGHDT, YYEEEE. The V end lost 0 bases, the J end lost 6 bases, and 12 bases lay between the germline ends. The CDR3 has 14 residues. Written as DNA, the CDR3 is TGTGCCAGCAGCTTGGCCGCAGGAAAGAAGACCCAGTACTTC. Its protein product is CASSLAAGKKTQYF.

V is TRBV13 and J is TRBJ1-2, with 10 bases matching TRBD1. Germline V gene sequence: CDR1 PRHDT, CDR2 FYEKMQ (reference sequence). Unmatched junction bases numbered 4, after V lost 5 bases and J lost 4 bases. The CDR3 covers 14 residues. For the CDR3, the DNA is TGTGCCAGCAGCCCGGGACAGGGGAGCTATGGCTACACCTTC. As protein: CASSPGQGSYGYTF.

This clone was picked up a small number of times. The chain has TRBV4-1 and TRBJ1-3; D might be TRBD1 (6 bases). V was pared by 3 bases and J by 0 bases, with 12 bases between. Germline CDR1 is MGHRA and CDR2 is YSYEKL. The CDR3 extends over 16 amino acids. The chain's CDR3 is CASSQRGMVSGNTIYF. The CDR3 DNA sequence: TGCGCCAGCAGCCAGAGGGGGATGGTCTCTGGAAACACCATATATTTT.

In regard to this clone: A read error is possible here, since a much larger clone lies one base away. The chain carries TRBV1 and TRBJ2-7; the table calls TRBD2, which could not be checked here. TRBV1 is tagged as a pseudogene. The CDR3 length is 14 residues. The CDR3 region is CTSSQEGIGDEQYF. In DNA form, the CDR3 reads TGCACCAGCAGCCAAGAGGGTATCGGGGACGAGCAGTACTTC.

This chain joins TRBV29-1 and TRBJ2-7, with a tentative D call TRBD1 (7 bases). CDR3 length: 16 amino acids. V was cut by 1 base and J by 3 bases, with 19 bases left in between. Germline-derived CDR1 and CDR2 are SQVTM and ANQGSEA. CDR3 region: CSVEGVWGQGGYEQYF. The DNA for the CDR3 is TGCAGCGTTGAAGGAGTCTGGGGGCAGGGGGGCTACGAGCAGTACTTC.

This clone was detected only a few times. The CDR3 region is CAWIFRRLVYEQHV. Here the CDR3 DNA reads TGTGCCTGGATTTTCCGGCGACTGGTCTACGAGCAGCACGTC. This chain links TRBV30 with TRBJ2-7; D unresolved. CDR3 length: 14 residues. Germline values: CDR1 GTSNPN, CDR2 SVGIG (reference sequence).

This clone appeared a few times. The chain is built from TRBV11-2 and TRBJ2-5; 7 bases line up with TRBD1. The length of the CDR3 is 15 residues. Per germline, CDR1 SGHAT and CDR2 FQNNGV. V trimming: 1 base; J trimming: 2 bases; junction bases outside the gene matches: 4. The CDR3 nucleotides are TGTGCCAGCAGCTTAGTGTCAGGGGGACAAGAGACCCAGTACTTC. It is translated as CASSLVSGGQETQYF.

The chain uses TRBV7-2 and TRBJ1-5; tentative D call: TRBD1 (5 bases). The length of the CDR3 is 15 residues. From germline, CDR1 is SGHTA and CDR2 FQGNSA. V lost 3 bases to trimming and J lost 6 bases, with 15 bases between them. CDR3: CASSFVTGRGQPQHF. As DNA, the CDR3 is TGTGCCAGCAGCTTCGTTACGGGGAGGGGTCAGCCCCAGCATTTT.

In this sample, this clone turned up a few times. The genes are TRBV5-4 and TRBJ1-1; 9 bases fit TRBD1. This CDR3 has 15 amino acids. The germline V gene encodes CDR1 SGHNT and CDR2 YYREEE (reference sequence). After removal of 2 bases from V and 4 bases from J, the junction contained 6 bases not matched to a gene. CDR3 in amino acids: CASSFWTGAPTEAFF. In DNA form, the CDR3 reads TGTGCCAGCAGCTTCTGGACAGGGGCCCCCACTGAAGCTTTCTTT.

The chain links TRBV7-6 to TRBJ2-7; 11 bases match TRBD2. Germline CDR1 reads SGHVS; CDR2 reads FNYEAQ. J gave up 4 bases and V 5 bases, and 10 bases lay outside the gene matches. The CDR3 is 16 residues long. The CDR3 protein is CASSTPGSGGAYEQYF. The CDR3 coding sequence is TGTGCCAGCAGCACCCCGGGTAGCGGGGGGGCGTACGAGCAGTACTTC.

This clone appeared once. The V call is TRBV4-3, the J call TRBJ1-1; 7 bases are a match to TRBD1. The ends lost 6 bases at V and 5 bases at J; junction bases unmatched: 12. CDR1 and CDR2 from the germline V gene are LGHNA and YSLEER. The CDR3 loop spans 15 amino acids. This chain's CDR3 is CASSTYRGAGTEAFF. CDR3 in DNA: TGCGCCAGCAGTACATACAGGGGCGCCGGGACTGAAGCTTTCTTT.

This chain uses TRBV6-5 with TRBJ1-4; 8 bases are a match to TRBD1. This CDR3 has 12 residues. V dropped 6 bases and J dropped 8; count of bases not matched to a gene: 2. Germline V gene lookup returns CDR1 MNHEY and CDR2 SVGAGI. CDR3 DNA: TGTGCCAGCAGCAGGGACAGGGAAAAACTGTTTTTT. It encodes CASSRDREKLFF.

The V and J genes are TRBV2 and TRBJ2-7; D is perhaps TRBD1 (6 bases). Germline V lookup: CDR1 SNHLY, CDR2 FYNNEI. The CDR3 length is 15 residues. The V gene lost 7 bases and the J gene lost 0 bases, with 16 bases spanning the gap. CDR3 DNA: TGTGCCAGCACCCCCGCAACAGGGAGCTCCTACGAGCAGTACTTC. This codes for CASTPATGSSYEQYF.

V and J are TRBV28 and TRBJ1-2, with TRBD1 identical over 8 bases. After removal of 0 bases from V and 8 bases from J, the junction contained 2 bases not matched to a gene. Germline CDR1 and CDR2: MDHEN and SYDVKM. The CDR3 covers 13 residues. The DNA of the CDR3 is TGTGCCAGCAGTTTATGGGACAGGGACGGCTACACCTTC. Translated, it gives CASSLWDRDGYTF.

The chain recombines TRBV2 with TRBJ2-7; D may be TRBD2 (5 bases). Trimming took 2 bases from V and 6 from J, leaving 17 bases between them. Germline lookup yields CDR1 SNHLY and CDR2 FYNNEI. CDR3 length: 15 residues. As DNA, the CDR3 is TGTGCCAGCAGTGAACTCCCCTTGGGCGGGCGCGAGCAGTACTTC. As protein: CASSELPLGGREQYF.

The rearrangement uses TRBV5-5 and TRBJ1-1; the D is unclear. The germline gives CDR1 SGHKS, CDR2 YYEKEE (reference sequence). V shed 1 base and J shed 9 bases, with 13 bases lying between them. This CDR3 region has 13 residues. The CDR3 loop is CASSLSVGIQAFF. For the CDR3, the DNA is TGTGCCAGCAGCTTGAGCGTAGGTATACAAGCTTTCTTT.

This clone occurred a few times. This chain uses TRBV5-4 with TRBJ1-4; 8 bases map to TRBD1. Trimming cost V 4 bases and J 9 bases; bases outside gene matches: 5. Germline CDR1 and CDR2: SGHNT and YYREEE (reference sequence). CDR3 length: 13 amino acids. The DNA of the CDR3 is TGTGCCAGCAGCAGAACAGGGGGGAAAAAACTGTTTTTT. This codes for CASSRTGGKKLFF.

The CDR3 here is CASSEPGDLYEQYF. The CDR3 bases are TGTGCCAGCAGTGAGCCAGGGGACCTCTACGAGCAGTACTTC. The V and J genes are TRBV7-9 and TRBJ2-7; D may be TRBD1 (6 bases). The V gene's germline CDR1 is SEHNR and CDR2 FQNEAQ (reference sequence). The germline V and J ends were trimmed by 6 bases and 3 bases, with 15 bases remaining between them. The CDR3 has 14 residues. The full variable domain, with the rest looked up from reference TRBV7-9 and TRBJ2-7, is DTGVSQNPRHKITKRGQNVTFRCDPISEHNRLYWYRQTLGQGPEFLTYFQNEAQLEKSRLLSDRFSAERPKGSFSTLEIQRTEQGDSAMYLCASSEPGDLYEQYFGPGTRLTVT.

V gene TRBV10-3 combines with J gene TRBJ1-4, with 9 bases fitting TRBD1. J lost 7 bases, V lost 6 bases, and 6 bases had no gene match. The germline V gene has CDR1 ENHRY and CDR2 SYGVKD. This CDR3 has 14 amino acids. The CDR3 DNA reads as TGTGCCATCAGGGGACAGGGTTTCGGTGAAAAACTGTTTTTT. Encoded protein: CAIRGQGFGEKLFF.

The chain employs TRBV19 and TRBJ2-7; 9 bases agree with TRBD1. The CDR3 sequence is 14 residues long. Trimming cost V 7 bases and J 1 base; bases outside gene matches: 5. CDR1 and CDR2 (germline): LNHDA, SQIVND (reference sequence). As DNA, the CDR3 is TGTGCCAGTACCCCGGGACAGGGTTCCTACGAGCAGTACTTC. This gives the protein CASTPGQGSYEQYF.